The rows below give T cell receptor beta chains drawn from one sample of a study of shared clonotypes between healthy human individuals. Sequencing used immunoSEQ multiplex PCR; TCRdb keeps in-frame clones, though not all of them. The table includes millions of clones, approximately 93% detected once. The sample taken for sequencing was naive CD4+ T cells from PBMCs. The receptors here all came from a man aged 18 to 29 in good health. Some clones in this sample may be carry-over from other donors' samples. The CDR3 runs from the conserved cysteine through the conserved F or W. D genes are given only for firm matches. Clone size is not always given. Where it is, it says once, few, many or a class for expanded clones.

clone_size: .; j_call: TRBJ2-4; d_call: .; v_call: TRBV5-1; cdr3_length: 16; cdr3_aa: CASRPGRYLLGNIQYF; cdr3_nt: TGCGCCAGCAGACCGGGACGGTACCTTTTGGGAAACATTCAGTACTTC
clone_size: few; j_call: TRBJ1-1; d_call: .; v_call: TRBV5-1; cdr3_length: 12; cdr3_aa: CASSLGTGEAFF; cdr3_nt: TGCGCCAGCAGCTTGGGTACAGGGGAAGCTTTCTTT
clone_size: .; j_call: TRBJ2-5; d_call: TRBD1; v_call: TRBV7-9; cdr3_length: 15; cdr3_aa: CASSGPGQVRETQYF; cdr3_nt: TGTGCCAGCAGCGGCCCGGGACAGGTCCGAGAGACCCAGTACTTC
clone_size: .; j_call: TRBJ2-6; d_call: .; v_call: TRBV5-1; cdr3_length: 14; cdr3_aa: CASSLDSGANVLTF; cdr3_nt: TGCGCCAGCAGCTTGGATTCTGGGGCCAACGTCCTGACTTTC
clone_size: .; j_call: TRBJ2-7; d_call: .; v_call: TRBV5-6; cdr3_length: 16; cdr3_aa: CASSFSPDGGINEQYF; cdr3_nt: TGTGCCAGCAGCTTCTCGCCCGATGGAGGGATCAACGAGCAGTACTTC
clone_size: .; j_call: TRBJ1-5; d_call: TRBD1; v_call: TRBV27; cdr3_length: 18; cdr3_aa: CASSLYRDRSYSNQPQHF; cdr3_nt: TGTGCCAGCAGTTTATATCGGGACAGATCATATAGCAATCAGCCCCAGCATTTT
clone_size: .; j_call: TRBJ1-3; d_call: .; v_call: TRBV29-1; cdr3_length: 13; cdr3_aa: CSVTGTAGNTIYF; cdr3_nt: TGCAGCGTGACTGGGACGGCTGGAAACACCATATATTTT
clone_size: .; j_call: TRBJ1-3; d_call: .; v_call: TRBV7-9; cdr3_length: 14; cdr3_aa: CASSLMGDGNTIYF; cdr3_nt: TGTGCCAGCAGCTTAATGGGGGATGGAAACACCATATATTTT
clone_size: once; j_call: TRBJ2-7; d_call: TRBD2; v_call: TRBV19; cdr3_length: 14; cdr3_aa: CASSTLAGGYEQYF; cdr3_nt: TGTGCCAGTAGTACACTAGCGGGAGGGTACGAGCAGTACTTC
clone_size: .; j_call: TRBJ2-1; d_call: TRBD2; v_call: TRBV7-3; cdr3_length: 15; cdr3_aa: CASSVGTSGSGEQFF; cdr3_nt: TGTGCCAGCAGCGTAGGGACTAGCGGGAGCGGTGAGCAGTTCTTC
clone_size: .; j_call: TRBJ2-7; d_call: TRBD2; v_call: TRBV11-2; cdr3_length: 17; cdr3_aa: CASSPWEYGAGGKEQYF; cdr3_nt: TGTGCCAGCAGCCCTTGGGAATATGGTGCGGGAGGGAAAGAGCAGTACTTC
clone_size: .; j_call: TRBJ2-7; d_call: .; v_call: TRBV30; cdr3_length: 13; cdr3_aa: CASSQGDGYEQYF; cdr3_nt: TGTGCCTCTAGCCAGGGAGATGGTTACGAGCAGTACTTC
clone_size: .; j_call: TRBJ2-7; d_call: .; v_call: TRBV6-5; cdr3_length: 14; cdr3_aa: CATGTPRYPREQYF; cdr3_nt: TGTGCCACCGGGACACCTCGCTACCCGCGAGAGCAGTACTTC
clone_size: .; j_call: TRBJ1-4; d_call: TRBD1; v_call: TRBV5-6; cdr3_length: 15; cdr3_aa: CASSLRTGFNEKLFF; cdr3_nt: TGTGCCAGCAGCCTTAGGACAGGTTTCAATGAAAAACTGTTTTTT
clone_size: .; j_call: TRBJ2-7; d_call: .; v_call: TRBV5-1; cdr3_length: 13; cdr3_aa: CASSLVASGEQYF; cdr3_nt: TGCGCCAGCAGCTTGGTGGCTTCCGGCGAGCAGTACTTC
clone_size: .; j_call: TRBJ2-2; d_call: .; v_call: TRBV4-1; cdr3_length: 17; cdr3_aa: CASSQLGFPAKSGELFF; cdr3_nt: TGCGCCAGCAGCCAACTCGGCTTCCCAGCGAAATCCGGGGAGCTGTTTTTT
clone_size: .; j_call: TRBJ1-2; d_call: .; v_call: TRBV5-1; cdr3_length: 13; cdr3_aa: CASSPDGRGGYTF; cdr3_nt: TGCGCCAGCAGCCCCGACGGCCGGGGTGGCTACACCTTC
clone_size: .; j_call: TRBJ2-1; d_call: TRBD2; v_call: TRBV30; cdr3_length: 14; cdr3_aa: CAWETSGFYNEQFF; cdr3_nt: TGTGCCTGGGAGACTAGCGGGTTCTACAATGAGCAGTTCTTC
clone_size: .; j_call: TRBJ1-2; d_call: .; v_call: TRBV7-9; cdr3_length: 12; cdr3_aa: CASSSHVDGYTF; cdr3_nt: TGTGCCAGCAGCAGCCACGTGGATGGCTACACCTTC
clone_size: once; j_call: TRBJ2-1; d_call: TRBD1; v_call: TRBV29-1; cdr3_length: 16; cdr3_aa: CSVEDRGTGAGHEQFF; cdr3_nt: TGCAGCGTTGAAGATCGGGGGACAGGGGCCGGCCATGAGCAGTTCTTC
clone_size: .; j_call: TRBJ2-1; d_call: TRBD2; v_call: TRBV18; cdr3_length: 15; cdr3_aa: CASSPWREGRNEQFF; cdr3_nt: TGTGCCAGCTCACCATGGCGGGAGGGCCGTAATGAGCAGTTCTTC
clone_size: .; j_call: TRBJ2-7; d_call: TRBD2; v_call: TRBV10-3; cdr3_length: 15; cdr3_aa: CATLGLAGDDYEQYF; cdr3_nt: TGTGCCACCTTGGGACTAGCGGGAGACGACTACGAGCAGTACTTC
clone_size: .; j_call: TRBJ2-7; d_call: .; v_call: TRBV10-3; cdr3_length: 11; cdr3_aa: CATTGSSEQYF; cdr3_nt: TGTGCCACCACAGGGTCCTCCGAGCAGTACTTC
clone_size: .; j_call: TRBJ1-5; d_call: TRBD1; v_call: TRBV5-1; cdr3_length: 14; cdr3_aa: CASSQGTGNQPQHF; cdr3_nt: TGCGCCAGCAGCCAGGGGACAGGGAATCAGCCCCAGCATTTT
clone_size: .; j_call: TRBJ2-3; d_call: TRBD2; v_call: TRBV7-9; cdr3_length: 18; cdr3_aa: CASSTRRSLAGSTDTQYF; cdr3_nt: TGTGCCAGCAGCACCCGACGATCACTAGCGGGAAGCACAGATACGCAGTATTTT
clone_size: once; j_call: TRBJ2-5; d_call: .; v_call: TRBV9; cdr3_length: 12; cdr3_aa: CASSPNQETQYF; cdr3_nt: TGTGCCAGCAGCCCTAACCAAGAGACCCAGTACTTC
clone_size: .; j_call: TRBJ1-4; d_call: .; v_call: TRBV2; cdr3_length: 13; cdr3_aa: CASSDRDTEKLFF; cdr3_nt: TGTGCCAGCAGTGATAGGGACACTGAAAAACTGTTTTTT
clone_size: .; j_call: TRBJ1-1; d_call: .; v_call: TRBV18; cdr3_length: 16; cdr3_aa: CASSPRAGPGNTEAFF; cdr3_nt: TGTGCCAGCTCACCACGGGCCGGGCCGGGGAACACTGAAGCTTTCTTT
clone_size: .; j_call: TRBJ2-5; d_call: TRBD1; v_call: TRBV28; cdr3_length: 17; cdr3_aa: CASSSTKTGPVGETQYF; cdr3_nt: TGTGCCAGCAGTTCCACCAAGACAGGGCCGGTAGGGGAGACCCAGTACTTC
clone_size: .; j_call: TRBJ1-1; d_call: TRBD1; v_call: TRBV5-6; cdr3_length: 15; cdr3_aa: CASSSRDSWNTEAFF; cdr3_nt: TGTGCCAGCAGCTCCCGGGACAGTTGGAACACTGAAGCTTTCTTT
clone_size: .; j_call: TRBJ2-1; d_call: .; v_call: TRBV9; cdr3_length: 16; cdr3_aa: CASSVAAGRFGNEQFF; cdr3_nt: TGTGCCAGCAGCGTAGCTGCGGGCCGGTTCGGCAATGAGCAGTTCTTC
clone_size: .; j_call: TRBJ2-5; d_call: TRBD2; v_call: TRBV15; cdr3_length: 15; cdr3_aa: CATSRDPGGQETQYF; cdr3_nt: TGTGCCACCAGCAGAGATCCGGGGGGACAAGAGACCCAGTACTTC
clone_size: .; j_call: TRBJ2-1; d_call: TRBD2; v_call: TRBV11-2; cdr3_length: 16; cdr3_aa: CASSLGASGRLDEQFF; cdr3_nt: TGTGCCAGCAGCCTAGGGGCTAGCGGGAGGCTGGATGAGCAGTTCTTC
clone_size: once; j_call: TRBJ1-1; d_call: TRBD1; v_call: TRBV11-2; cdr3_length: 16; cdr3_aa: CASRGSGDRAKTEAFF; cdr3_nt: TGTGCCAGCAGGGGCAGCGGGGACAGGGCGAAAACTGAAGCTTTCTTT
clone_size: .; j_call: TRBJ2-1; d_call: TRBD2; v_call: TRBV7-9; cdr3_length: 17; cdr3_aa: CASSSLPGLAGVVKQFF; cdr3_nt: TGTGCCAGCAGCTCACTTCCGGGACTAGCGGGAGTCGTCAAGCAGTTCTTC
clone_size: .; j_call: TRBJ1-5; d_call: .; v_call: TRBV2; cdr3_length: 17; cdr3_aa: CASRGDWGFSFNQPQHF; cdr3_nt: TGTGCCAGCAGGGGGGATTGGGGGTTCTCCTTCAATCAGCCCCAGCATTTT
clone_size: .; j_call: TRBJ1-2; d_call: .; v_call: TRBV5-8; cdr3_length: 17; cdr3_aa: CASSSPVPTAPGYGYTF; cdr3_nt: TGTGCCAGCAGCTCCCCCGTACCCACGGCACCTGGCTATGGCTACACCTTC
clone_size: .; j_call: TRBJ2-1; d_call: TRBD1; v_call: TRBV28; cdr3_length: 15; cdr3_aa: CASRMTGGTYNEQFF; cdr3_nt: TGTGCCAGCAGAATGACAGGGGGCACCTACAATGAGCAGTTCTTC
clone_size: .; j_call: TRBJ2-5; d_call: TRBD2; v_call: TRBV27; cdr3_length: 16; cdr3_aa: CASSYRLAGGMETQYF; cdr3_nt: TGTGCCAGCAGTTACCGACTAGCGGGAGGTATGGAGACCCAGTACTTC
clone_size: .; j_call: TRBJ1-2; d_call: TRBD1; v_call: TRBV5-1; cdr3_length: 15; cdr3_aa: CASSQDRGRGYGYTF; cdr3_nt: TGCGCCAGCAGCCAAGACAGGGGGCGCGGCTATGGCTACACCTTC
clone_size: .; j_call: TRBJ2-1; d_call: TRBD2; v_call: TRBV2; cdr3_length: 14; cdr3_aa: CASSLGGRANEQFF; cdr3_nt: TGTGCCAGCAGCCTGGGCGGGAGGGCCAATGAGCAGTTCTTC